This TCR beta chain originates from a study of blood T cell repertoires in COVID-19 (dated by TCRdb to the early 2020s). Regarding the research as a whole: Samples covering the acute and convalescent phases of COVID-19 were provided by collaborators in the United States, Italy and Spain. The prospective study material was composed of cDNA or gDNA derived from T cells, B-cell-depleted T cells, or PBMCs. The dataset comprised deeply sampled blood TCRbeta repertoires from subjects exposed to, actively infected with, or recovered from COVID-19. A freely available public database, intended as a resource for researchers studying the immune response to SARS-CoV-2, is where the repertoires were released. The samples were drawn from two sources: the first 160 participants of the ongoing ImmuneRACE study, and 950 to 1,500 subjects contributed by 6 global collaborators. The sample metadata nearly always contained a de-identified subject ID, COVID-19 status, age in years and sex. HLA class I and class II types, where available, came from metadata supplied by the sample provider rather than from assay-based typing. Here is what the overall study found, with its caveats: How much clinical and demographic metadata was included differed by source and by participant, and the metadata was provided uncurated.

V was cut back by 2 bases and J by 7 bases, leaving a gap of 11 bases between them. Counted from cysteine to phenylalanine, this CDR3 has 13 amino acids. The retained sequence is limited to the CDR3, 39 bases, with the frame set at the first base. The germline V gene (reference sequence) supplies CDR1 MNHEY and CDR2 SMNVEV. In the prospective study, participants were roughly 18 to 89 years old, resided in 20 to 30 geographic areas of the United States, and were enrolled through a virtual design. In the prospective study, cohorts were assigned on the basis of participant-reported clinical history obtained from a screening survey and a study questionnaire. Recovered participants in ImmuneRACE Cohort 3 were defined as having two consecutive negative NP/OP PCR tests, clearance from a healthcare professional, or resolution of symptoms. In the prospective study, whole blood, serum and a nasopharyngeal or oropharyngeal swab were collected from each participant by mobile phlebotomists. Over an approximately 2-month period, participants in the prospective study had the option of providing additional blood draws and questionnaires. Prospective study blood samples were shipped either frozen or at room temperature before DNA extraction.

About this clone: What antigen it recognizes has not been identified. Base qualities are not recorded, but no much larger clone differs from it by a single base.

The immunoSEQ Assay, a bias-controlled multiplex PCR, was used to amplify TCRbeta CDR3 regions from genomic DNA. The paper's processing steps were these. The number of nucleated cells in each sample was estimated by amplification of reference gene primers within the assay. To quantify the absolute abundance of each unique TCRbeta CDR3 rearrangement, sequence reads were collapsed and filtered. For each sample, productive Simpson clonality was calculated by taking the square root of Simpson's diversity index across productive rearrangements. TCRdb carries this immuneACCESS record with in-frame sequences only. Its versions omit some clonotypes, under half of them owing to an unresolved V gene in the studies checked, with the rest unexplained. Clone size and the V and J calls come from that table; the DNA yielded D and trimming. In this sample the table shows around 170,000 clones, about 80% of which occur a single time. Clones ranked in the top ten supply approximately 12% of the sample.

Sequenced input: PBMCs or T cells enriched from blood (not recorded which). The receptor was derived from a man aged 50-59 years who had recovered from COVID-19. The sequence is built from TRBV27 and TRBJ2-5, with no confident D gene call. Read as DNA, the sequence is TGTGCCAGCAGTTTAGCCTATGGTGCGACCCAGTACTTC. Protein translation: CASSLAYGATQYF.